This is a list of T cell receptor beta chains from one sample in a study of cytomegalovirus exposure and HLA in healthy donors. Repertoires were generated with immunoSEQ multiplex PCR, while TCRdb's copy carries only in-frame clones and drops some. The sample has roughly 170,000 clones, 80% seen once. The sequencing sample was made of PBMCs. These receptors all come from a boy aged 5 to 17 in good health and CMV-seronegative. Each CDR3 is given with its conserved first and last residue. A clone size is listed for some rows: how often the clone was seen (once, few, many), or a class if it is expanded.

J: TRBJ2-7; V: TRBV5-1; size: -; CDR3: CASSSDSESYEQYF
J: TRBJ2-7; V: TRBV10-3; size: few; CDR3: CAISTSRPNSYEQYF
J: TRBJ2-7; V: TRBV9; size: once; CDR3: CASSVEVAGVPYEQYF
J: TRBJ2-3; V: TRBV7-2; size: -; CDR3: CASTPLAGGPLGTDTQYF
J: TRBJ2-3; V: TRBV5-1; size: -; CDR3: CASSLGGGEWSTDTQYF
J: TRBJ1-6; V: TRBV7-8; size: once; CDR3: CASSPTGTANSPLHF
J: TRBJ2-3; V: TRBV7-2; size: -; CDR3: CASRRAGDTQYF
J: TRBJ2-3; V: TRBV6-4; size: -; CDR3: CASSDSTGGSTDTQYF
J: TRBJ1-2; V: TRBV6-5; size: -; CDR3: CASSRQGNYGYTF
J: TRBJ1-4; V: TRBV19; size: few; CDR3: CASSRRQGDATNEKLFF
J: TRBJ2-7; V: TRBV7-2; size: -; CDR3: CASSLGLAGTYEQYF
J: TRBJ1-2; V: TRBV10-3; size: few; CDR3: CAISEAPQRKDYGYTF
J: TRBJ1-4; V: TRBV5-4; size: -; CDR3: CASSSETGVEKLFF
J: TRBJ2-7; V: TRBV11-3; size: -; CDR3: CASSLVGLADEQYF
J: TRBJ2-3; V: TRBV5-1; size: few; CDR3: CASSSVAGGHPDTQYF
J: TRBJ2-5; V: TRBV7-3; size: -; CDR3: CASSPGTSGFETQYF
J: TRBJ1-4; V: TRBV2; size: -; CDR3: CASNTGGEGGNEKLFF
J: TRBJ1-1; V: TRBV7-8; size: -; CDR3: CASIRGGSPRGNTEAFF
J: TRBJ1-1; V: TRBV7-9; size: -; CDR3: CASSAQANTEAFF
J: TRBJ2-6; V: TRBV5-6; size: -; CDR3: CASSLASSSSGANVLTF
J: TRBJ2-1; V: TRBV7-7; size: -; CDR3: CASSLVGGGDEQFF
J: TRBJ2-7; V: TRBV27; size: -; CDR3: CASSLLPSVSYEQYF
J: TRBJ1-6; V: TRBV19; size: -; CDR3: CASNPDRVNSPLHF
J: TRBJ1-1; V: TRBV18; size: -; CDR3: CASSPQTSGKDTEAFF
J: TRBJ1-2; V: TRBV27; size: -; CDR3: CASSSGTASYGYTF
J: TRBJ1-2; V: TRBV7-2; size: -; CDR3: CASSRDTFAGYTF
J: TRBJ1-2; V: TRBV28; size: -; CDR3: CASSLAGRYYGYTF
J: TRBJ1-5; V: TRBV5-8; size: -; CDR3: CASTFRGAQPQHF
J: TRBJ1-1; V: TRBV7-8; size: -; CDR3: CASSPGRKTEAFF
J: TRBJ1-2; V: TRBV9; size: many; CDR3: CASSVGRGGDRYGYTF
J: TRBJ2-4; V: TRBV25-1; size: once; CDR3: CASSESGQGNIQYF
J: TRBJ2-7; V: TRBV4-2; size: -; CDR3: CASSQGLLYEQYF
J: TRBJ1-2; V: TRBV27; size: few; CDR3: CASSLRQGMLANYGYTF
J: TRBJ2-3; V: TRBV5-4; size: -; CDR3: CASSPTGPTDTQYF
J: TRBJ1-1; V: TRBV11-3; size: -; CDR3: CASSFTGGEGTFF
J: TRBJ1-4; V: TRBV30; size: -; CDR3: CAWSRYGAANEKLFF
J: TRBJ1-5; V: TRBV19; size: -; CDR3: CASSLQGGNQPQHF
J: TRBJ2-5; V: TRBV7-7; size: -; CDR3: CASSPGQGVQETQYF
J: TRBJ2-7; V: TRBV5-8; size: many; CDR3: CASSLGILAGGEQYF